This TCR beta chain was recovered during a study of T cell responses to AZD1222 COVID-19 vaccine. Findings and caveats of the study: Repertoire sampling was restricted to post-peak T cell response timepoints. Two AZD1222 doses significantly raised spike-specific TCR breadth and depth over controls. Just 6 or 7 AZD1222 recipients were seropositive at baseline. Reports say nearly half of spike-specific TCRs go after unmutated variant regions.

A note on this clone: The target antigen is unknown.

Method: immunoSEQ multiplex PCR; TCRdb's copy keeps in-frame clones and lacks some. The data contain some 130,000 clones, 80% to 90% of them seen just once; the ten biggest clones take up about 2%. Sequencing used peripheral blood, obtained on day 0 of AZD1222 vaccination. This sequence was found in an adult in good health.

CDR3 nucleotides: TGTGCCAGCAGCCCAGGGGACAATTGGAATCAGCCCCAGCATTTT. Translated, it gives CASSPGDNWNQPQHF. The rearrangement uses TRBV27 and TRBJ1-5; perhaps TRBD1 as D (6 bases). The ends were cut back, 6 bases at V and 4 bases at J, with 16 bases in the middle. The CDR3 is 15 amino acids. The V gene's germline CDR1 is MNHEY and CDR2 SMNVEV (reference sequence).